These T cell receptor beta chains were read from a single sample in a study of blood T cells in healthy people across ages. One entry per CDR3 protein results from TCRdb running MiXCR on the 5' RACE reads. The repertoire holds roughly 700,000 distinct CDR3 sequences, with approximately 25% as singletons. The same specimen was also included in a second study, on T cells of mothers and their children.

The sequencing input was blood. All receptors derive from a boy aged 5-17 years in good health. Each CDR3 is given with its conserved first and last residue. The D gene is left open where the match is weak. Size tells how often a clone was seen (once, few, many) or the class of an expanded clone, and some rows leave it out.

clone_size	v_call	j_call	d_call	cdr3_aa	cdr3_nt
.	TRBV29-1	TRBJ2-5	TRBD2	CSYELTGGGETQYF	TGCAGCTACGAACTGACCGGGGGGGGAGAGACCCAGTACTTC
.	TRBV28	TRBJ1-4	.	CASSTYAATNEKLFF	TGTGCCAGCAGTACCTACGCGGCAACTAATGAAAAACTGTTTTTT
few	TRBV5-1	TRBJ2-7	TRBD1	CASSLSTGELYEQYF	TGCGCCAGCAGCTTGAGTACAGGGGAATTGTACGAGCAGTACTTC
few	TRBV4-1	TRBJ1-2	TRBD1	CASSPGGQGAYGYTF	TGCGCCAGCAGCCCAGGGGGACAGGGGGCCTATGGCTACACCTTC
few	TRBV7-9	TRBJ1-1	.	CASSLGQTMNTEAFF	TGTGCCAGCAGCTTAGGGCAGACTATGAACACTGAAGCTTTCTTT
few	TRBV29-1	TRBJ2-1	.	CSVGTGPAVPEQFF	TGCAGCGTTGGAACAGGGCCCGCGGTCCCTGAGCAGTTCTTC
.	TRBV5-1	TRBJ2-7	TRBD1	CASSPGGQGGEQYF	TGCGCCAGCAGCCCCGGGGGACAGGGTGGCGAGCAGTACTTC
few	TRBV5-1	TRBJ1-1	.	CASSSVGNTEAFF	TGCGCCAGCAGCTCTGTAGGGAACACTGAAGCTTTCTTT
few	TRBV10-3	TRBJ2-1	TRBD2	CAISASGEFYNEQFF	TGTGCCATCAGCGCTAGCGGTGAATTCTACAATGAGCAGTTCTTC
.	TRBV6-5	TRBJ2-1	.	CASRRSGINEQFF	TGTGCCAGCCGGCGTTCGGGAATCAATGAGCAGTTCTTC
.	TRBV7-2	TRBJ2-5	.	CASSRTTGREETQYF	TGTGCCAGCAGTCGGACCACCGGCCGTGAAGAGACCCAGTACTTC
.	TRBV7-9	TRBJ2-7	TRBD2	CASGLAGSPEQYF	TGTGCCAGCGGACTAGCGGGATCTCCCGAGCAGTACTTC
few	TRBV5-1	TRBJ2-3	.	CASSLPWTSTDTQYF	TGCGCCAGCAGCCTTCCCTGGACTAGCACAGATACGCAGTATTTT
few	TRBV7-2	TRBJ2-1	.	CASSLIALYNEQFF	TGTGCCAGCAGCTTAATAGCACTATACAATGAGCAGTTCTTC
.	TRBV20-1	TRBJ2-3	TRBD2	CSARPDLTSTRTDTQYF	TGCAGTGCTAGACCAGACTTGACTAGCACACGCACAGATACGCAGTATTTT
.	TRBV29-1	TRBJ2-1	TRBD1	CSVEDFPLDRDEQFF	TGCAGCGTTGAGGATTTCCCTCTGGACAGGGATGAGCAGTTCTTC
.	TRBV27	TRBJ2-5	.	CATKGQGEETQYF	TGTGCCACCAAGGGGCAGGGTGAAGAGACCCAGTACTTC
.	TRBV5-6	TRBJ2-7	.	CASTISSYEQYF	TGTGCCAGCACTATTAGCTCCTACGAGCAGTACTTC